The clone carrying this T cell receptor (beta chain) has only a few counts. Its antigen is unknown. This sample was included in a study of CD8 T cells in ankylosing spondylitis. Study observations and caveats: As for the disease-linked clones, they showed a CD8+ phenotype and occurred at relatively low frequencies in peripheral blood. About 8 highly homologous variants made up a TCR beta motif, and this motif appeared characteristic of ankylosing spondylitis blood. Significantly higher representation of disease-linked clones was reported for matched ankylosing spondylitis synovial fluid. Earlier literature documents some of the motif variants in reactive arthritis synovial fluid and blood.

The CDR3 is made up of 15 amino acids. The J segment lost 12 bases and the V segment lost 6 bases, leaving 10 bases of the junction unmatched. The authors made TCR beta libraries by quantitative 5'-RACE with molecular barcodes. One entry per CDR3 protein results from TCRdb running MiXCR on the 5' RACE reads. The data show some 700,000 distinct CDR3 sequences, 19% seen once. The TCR sequence derives from a male donor with ankylosing spondylitis. Sequencing was carried out using blood, either unsorted or a sorted T cell fraction (not recorded which). The chain recombines TRBV12-3 or TRBV12-4 with TRBJ2-2, with 13 bases lining up with TRBD2. The CDR3 loop is CASSYGTSGNYQLFF. In DNA, the CDR3 is TGTGCCAGCAGCTACGGGACTAGCGGGAATTATCAGCTGTTTTTT.